These 27 T cell receptor beta chains were sequenced from one sample in a study of shared clonotypes between healthy human individuals. Only in-frame clones appear in the TCRdb table, and some are missing; sequencing was by immunoSEQ multiplex PCR. The data show 550,000 to 800,000 clones, over 65% seen once. The sample comprised memory CD4+ T cells sorted from blood. Specified subset: CD45RA-negative fraction. These receptors came from a woman aged 25-40 years in good health.

The chain combines TRBV10-3 with TRBJ2-1; TRBD2 aligns across 7 bases. Germline CDR1 reads ENHRY; CDR2 reads SYGVKD. The junction had 7 bases not matched to a gene; V was cut back by 0 bases and J by 5 bases. This CDR3 is 16 amino acids long. The CDR3 coding sequence is TGTGCCATCAGTGAGTCGAGTGCTAGCGGAAACAATGAGCAGTTCTTC. Translating gives CAISESSASGNNEQFF.

The chain employs TRBV5-1 and TRBJ2-1; D is possibly TRBD2 (6 bases). The CDR3 length is 18 residues. CDR1 SGHRS and CDR2 YFSETQ come from the germline V gene. Trimming left V 4 bases short and J 0 bases short, with 20 bases between. The CDR3 is CASSPRVSLASSYNEQFF. CDR3 coding DNA: TGCGCCAGCAGCCCACGGGTGTCGCTAGCGAGCTCCTACAATGAGCAGTTCTTC.

This clone has only a few counts. Being one base from a much bigger clone, this may be a read error. Other nucleotide sequences from this sample produce the same CDR3. This chain connects TRBV27 to TRBJ1-5; D may be TRBD1 (5 bases). The germline V and J ends were trimmed by 8 bases and 1 base, with 6 bases remaining between them. The CDR3 loop spans 12 amino acids. Germline CDR1 is MNHEY and CDR2 is SMNVEV (reference sequence). The CDR3, as DNA: TGTGCCAGCGGGGGGAGCAATCAGCCCCAGCATTTT. This codes for CASGGSNQPQHF.

Concerning this clone: Just one base apart from a much larger clone, this may be a read error. This chain uses TRBV6-5 with TRBJ2-2; TRBD1 agrees at 9 bases. The CDR3 has 16 residues. Germline CDR1 MNHEY, CDR2 SVGAGI. The CDR3: CASSNSGQGNTGELFF. In nucleotides, the CDR3 is TGTGCCAGCAGTAACTCGGGACAGGGGAACACCGGGGAGCTGTTTTTT.

The chain is built from TRBV4-1 and TRBJ2-7; no reliable D call. CDR1 MGHRA and CDR2 YSYEKL come from the germline V gene. There are 13 residues in the CDR3. Between the trimmed V and J ends, which lost 0 bases and 5 bases, there was a span of 8 bases. The CDR3 loop is CASSQDRVNEQYF. The CDR3 DNA sequence: TGCGCCAGCAGCCAAGATCGCGTGAACGAGCAGTACTTC.

This clone was observed a single time. The chain links TRBV5-1 to TRBJ2-7, with D maybe TRBD1 (5 bases). This CDR3 contains 15 residues. Deletions cut 4 bases from V and 3 bases from J, with 17 bases between. Germline assignment: CDR1 SGHRS and CDR2 YFSETQ. The CDR3, as DNA: TGCGCCAGCAGCCAAAATAAGGGGTCGGTCTACGAGCAGTACTTC. This encodes CASSQNKGSVYEQYF.

V is TRBV11-2 and J is TRBJ1-2; D possibly corresponds to TRBD1 (5 bases). CDR1 is SGHAT, CDR2 FQNNGV, per germline. The CDR3 is 13 residues long. Trimming cost V 5 bases and J 8 bases, with 15 bases left between them. CDR3 nucleotide sequence: TGTGCCAGCAGCCCCAGGGAGGGTGAGGGCTACACCTTC. Its translation: CASSPREGEGYTF.

J is TRBJ1-4 and V is TRBV21-1; TRBD1, the table's D call, lacks a check against the DNA. TRBV21-1 is termed a pseudogene. The CDR3 sequence is 19 residues long. The CDR3 protein is CASSKVPGRGNATNEKLFF. The CDR3 bases are TGTGCCAGCAGCAAGGTTCCGGGCAGGGGGAATGCAACTAATGAAAAACTGTTTTTT.

This chain connects TRBV10-2 to TRBJ2-7, with 8 bases identical to TRBD2. V dropped 5 bases and J dropped 2; count of bases not matched to a gene: 8. This CDR3 is 15 amino acids long. Germline assignment: CDR1 WSHSY and CDR2 SAAADI. The CDR3 protein is CASSRPTSVPYEQYF. The CDR3 DNA follows: TGCGCCAGCAGTAGGCCGACTAGCGTACCCTACGAGCAGTACTTC.

The chain has TRBV10-3 and TRBJ2-1; 13 bases fit TRBD2. J gave up 8 bases and V 3 bases, and 7 bases lay outside the gene matches. Germline assignment: CDR1 ENHRY and CDR2 SYGVKD. The CDR3 has 16 residues. The CDR3 region is CAISERTSGRGYEQFF. The CDR3 DNA follows: TGTGCCATCAGTGAACGGACTAGCGGGAGAGGGTATGAGCAGTTCTTC.

This clone was observed many times. V and J are TRBV6-4 and TRBJ1-1, with D uncertain. Germline V gene sequence: CDR1 MRHNA, CDR2 SNTAGT. CDR3 size: 13 residues. V was shortened by 8 bases and J by 4 bases, with 14 bases between the two germline ends. CDR3 nucleotide sequence: TGTGCCAGCGCAGAGTTCCACGGCACTGAAGCTTTCTTT. It is translated as CASAEFHGTEAFF.

This sequence joins TRBV7-8 and TRBJ2-1, with 7 bases aligning to TRBD2. Germline V gene sequence: CDR1 SGHVS, CDR2 FQNEAQ. J lost 8 bases, V lost 5 bases, and 15 bases had no gene match. The CDR3 is 16 residues long. CDR3 protein: CASSGIGREFLHEQFF. The CDR3 nucleotides are TGTGCCAGCAGCGGAATCGGGCGGGAGTTTCTCCATGAGCAGTTCTTC.

This clone was seen many times. This chain uses TRBV25-1 with TRBJ2-2, with D perhaps given as TRBD1 or TRBD2 (5 bases each). Between the trimmed V and J ends, which lost 1 base and 1 base, there was a span of 10 bases. The CDR3 is 16 residues long. Germline V gene lookup returns CDR1 MGHDK and CDR2 SYGVNS. In DNA, the CDR3 is TGTGCCAGCAGTGAATCGGGAACAGGGAACACCGGGGAGCTGTTTTTT. Encoded protein: CASSESGTGNTGELFF.

V is TRBV14 and J is TRBJ2-4; 7 nucleotides match TRBD1. V lost 8 bases, J lost 6 bases, and 7 bases stayed unmatched. Germline CDR1 and CDR2: SGHDN and FVKESK. The CDR3 totals 13 residues. The chain's CDR3 is CASSDRWRNIQYF. CDR3 in DNA: TGTGCCAGCTCGGACAGGTGGAGAAACATTCAGTACTTC.

CDR3 coding DNA: TGTGCCAGCAGAACGGAGGGTACTGAAGCTTTCTTT. This gives the protein CASRTEGTEAFF. The chain has TRBV28 and TRBJ1-1; D uncertain. Trimming removed 6 bases at V and 5 bases at J, with 10 bases between. CDR1 is MDHEN, CDR2 SYDVKM, per germline. The CDR3 covers 12 residues.

The genes are TRBV19 and TRBJ1-5; D remains unclear. CDR1 and CDR2 (germline): LNHDA, SQIVND (reference sequence). CDR3 size: 15 residues. V dropped 5 bases and J dropped 1 base, with 12 bases sitting between them. The CDR3 nucleotides read TGTGCCAGTAGTCCCCGCTTCTCGAGCAATCAGCCCCAGCATTTT. This encodes CASSPRFSSNQPQHF. Together with reference TRBV19 and TRBJ1-5, the CDR3 gives the full variable domain: DGGITQSPKYLFRKEGQNVTLSCEQNLNHDAMYWYRQDPGQGLRLIYYSQIVNDFQKGDIAEGYSVSREKKESFPLTVTSAQKNPTAFYLCASSPRFSSNQPQHFGDGTRLSIL.

The rearrangement links TRBV28 to TRBJ2-5, with TRBD2 identical over 10 bases. Germline trimming cut 6 bases from V and 5 bases from J; bases unmatched to any gene: 18. CDR1 is MDHEN and CDR2 is SYDVKM in the germline V gene. This CDR3 is 18 amino acids long. CDR3 DNA sequence: TGTGCCAGCAGATCCGGTAATAGCGGGAGGTTGGGTCTGGAGACCCAGTACTTC. Translated: CASRSGNSGRLGLETQYF.

This clone was counted many times. The rearrangement uses TRBV7-9 and TRBJ1-1; D is ambiguous. The germline V gene has CDR1 SEHNR and CDR2 FQNEAQ (reference sequence). This CDR3 spans 13 amino acids. Trimming took 4 bases from V and 2 from J, leaving 8 bases between them. CDR3 bases: TGTGCCAGCAGCTCGCTAGTAAACACTGAAGCTTTCTTT. Its protein is CASSSLVNTEAFF.

The genes are TRBV28 and TRBJ1-5; 7 bases line up with TRBD1. This CDR3 is 18 amino acids long. The germline V gene has CDR1 MDHEN and CDR2 SYDVKM. V was pared by 6 bases and J by 0 bases, with 14 bases of the junction left unmatched. CDR3 loop: CASSRRQGILHSNQPQHF. CDR3 sequence (DNA): TGTGCCAGCAGCCGTCGACAGGGTATACTCCATAGCAATCAGCCCCAGCATTTT.

V is TRBV5-1 and J is TRBJ1-2; D ambiguous. V was pared by 6 bases and J by 0 bases, with 9 bases between. From germline, CDR1 is SGHRS and CDR2 YFSETQ. CDR3 size: 13 residues. The CDR3 bases are TGCGCCAGCACCGACCGGGCTAACTATGGCTACACCTTC. Its translation: CASTDRANYGYTF.

The V and J genes are TRBV12-2 and TRBJ2-7. TRBV12-2 is marked as a pseudogene. This CDR3 has 15 amino acids. The CDR3 loop is CASRLEEGSSYEQYF. In DNA form, the CDR3 reads TGTGCAAGTCGCTTAGAGGAAGGTAGCTCCTACGAGCAGTACTTC.

The rearrangement joins TRBV6-5 to TRBJ1-5; no clear D gene. Germline V lookup: CDR1 MNHEY, CDR2 SVGAGI. The length of the CDR3 is 13 residues. Trimming took off 6 bases at V and 5 bases at J, with 11 bases between the two ends. Written as DNA, the CDR3 is TGTGCCAGCAGGGCCCGAGTCGATCAGCCCCAGCATTTT. This codes for CASRARVDQPQHF.

This clone was counted only a few times. The V call is TRBV29-1, the J call TRBJ2-1; 14 nucleotides align to TRBD2. CDR3 length: 15 residues. The germline CDR1 and CDR2 sequences are SQVTM and ANQGSEA. J was trimmed by 5 bases and V by 6 bases; bases with no gene match: 6. CDR3 nucleotide sequence: TGCAGCGTAGCAAGACTAGCGGGAGGGGACAATGAGCAGTTCTTC. Its protein is CSVARLAGGDNEQFF.

This sequence joins TRBV5-4 and TRBJ2-3, with unresolved D. Germline V CDR1 and CDR2: SGHNT, YYREEE (reference sequence). The CDR3 contains 15 residues. The V and J ends lost 2 bases and 4 bases respectively, with 14 bases between them. The DNA for the CDR3 is TGTGCCAGCAGCTTTGCTCTAGGAGCCTCAGATACGCAGTATTTT. Protein: CASSFALGASDTQYF.

The genes are TRBV5-1 and TRBJ1-1; the D is unclear. Germline V gives CDR1 SGHRS, CDR2 YFSETQ. V was pared by 2 bases and J by 0 bases, with 14 bases between. This CDR3 contains 16 residues. The CDR3 coding sequence is TGCGCCAGCAGCTTTCAGACGGGCAGACTGAACACTGAAGCTTTCTTT. It is translated as CASSFQTGRLNTEAFF. Variable domain in full (rest from reference TRBV5-1 and TRBJ1-1): KAGVTQTPRYLIKTRGQQVTLSCSPISGHRSVSWYQQTPGQGLQFLFEYFSETQRNKGNFPGRFSGRQFSNSRSEMNVSTLELGDSALYLCASSFQTGRLNTEAFFGQGTRLTVV.

The rearrangement uses TRBV7-7 and TRBJ2-1, with TRBD2 matching 8 bases. The V gene end was trimmed by 5 bases and the J gene end by 7 bases; junction bases not matched to a gene: 10. From germline, CDR1 is SSHAT and CDR2 FNYEAQ (reference sequence). This CDR3 has 15 amino acids. Written as DNA, the CDR3 is TGTGCCAGCAGCGCCTGGGGAGCGGGAGATAATGAGCAGTTCTTC. Its protein is CASSAWGAGDNEQFF.

V and J are TRBV5-1 and TRBJ2-7; D is possibly TRBD2 (5 bases). Germline CDR1 SGHRS, CDR2 YFSETQ. This CDR3 spans 14 amino acids. V was trimmed by 7 bases and J by 1 base, leaving 15 bases between them. The CDR3 spells CASQAGPGSYEQYF. The CDR3 nucleotides are TGCGCCAGCCAGGCCGGTCCGGGATCCTACGAGCAGTACTTC. The full variable domain, in which reference TRBV5-1 and TRBJ2-7 provide the parts outside the CDR3, is KAGVTQTPRYLIKTRGQQVTLSCSPISGHRSVSWYQQTPGQGLQFLFEYFSETQRNKGNFPGRFSGRQFSNSRSEMNVSTLELGDSALYLCASQAGPGSYEQYFGPGTRLTVT.